These 18 T cell receptor beta chains were sequenced from one sample in a study of cytomegalovirus exposure and HLA in healthy donors. PCR involved 60 Vbeta and 13 Jbeta primers. The repertoire was sequenced with immunoSEQ multiplex PCR; TCRdb's copy has only in-frame clones and lacks some. The sample records 85,000 to 130,000 clones, about 75% being singletons. The specimen was PBMCs. The receptors derive from a woman between 18 and 29 years old in good health and CMV-seropositive.

The chain employs TRBV4-1 and TRBJ1-4; a possible D gene is TRBD1 (6 bases). CDR3 length equals 14 residues. V was trimmed by 5 bases and J by 4 bases, leaving 11 bases between them. The germline gives CDR1 MGHRA, CDR2 YSYEKL. The CDR3 DNA follows: TGCGCCAGCAGCTCTCGGGACAATAATGAAAAACTGTTTTTT. It yields the protein CASSSRDNNEKLFF.

V is TRBV4-3 and J is TRBJ2-5; D uncertain. V dropped 2 bases and J dropped 5 bases, with 9 bases sitting between them. Germline CDR1 LGHNA, CDR2 YSLEER. The CDR3 runs 13 residues. CDR3 DNA sequence: TGCGCCAGCAGCCAATCTACCGCGGAGACCCAGTACTTC. It yields the protein CASSQSTAETQYF.

V and J are TRBV7-7 and TRBJ2-1; TRBD2 aligns across 11 bases. Germline CDR1 reads SSHAT; CDR2 reads FNYEAQ (reference sequence). The CDR3 spans 16 residues. The junction had 4 bases not matched to a gene; V was cut back by 0 bases and J by 6 bases. The CDR3 spells CASSLAPSGRINEQFF. As DNA, the CDR3 is TGTGCCAGCAGCTTAGCGCCTAGCGGGAGGATCAATGAGCAGTTCTTC.

The CDR3 spells CASSLTGRVGQPQHF. CDR3 coding DNA: TGTGCCAGCAGTCTGACAGGCAGGGTAGGTCAGCCCCAGCATTTT. The chain links TRBV28 to TRBJ1-5; D possibly corresponds to TRBD1 (6 bases). Germline values: CDR1 MDHEN, CDR2 SYDVKM. Between the trimmed V and J ends, which lost 5 bases and 6 bases, there was a span of 17 bases. This CDR3 spans 15 amino acids.

This chain joins TRBV4-1 and TRBJ1-5; D is possibly TRBD1 (6 bases). The CDR3 has 15 amino acids. CDR1 is MGHRA and CDR2 is YSYEKL in the germline V gene. V was trimmed by 3 bases and J by 7 bases, leaving 16 bases between them. The CDR3 here is CASSQQQGIGQPQHF. CDR3 DNA sequence: TGCGCCAGCAGCCAGCAACAGGGAATCGGCCAGCCCCAGCATTTT.

The DNA of the CDR3 is TGTGCCAGCTCACCACCTCTCAATGAGCAGTTCTTC. Translated: CASSPPLNEQFF. V gene TRBV18 combines with J gene TRBJ2-1; D remains unclear. V was trimmed by 0 bases and J by 6 bases, leaving 3 bases between them. The CDR3 loop spans 12 amino acids. The germline V gene encodes CDR1 KGHSH and CDR2 LQKENI.

There are a few counts of this clone. CDR3 DNA: TGTGCCAGCAGGGCCCAGGGGGCATCTAACTATGGCTACACCTTC. It yields the protein CASRAQGASNYGYTF. This chain connects TRBV6-4 to TRBJ1-2; 8 nucleotides agree with TRBD1. The CDR3 extends over 15 amino acids. Germline CDR1 reads MRHNA; CDR2 reads SNTAGT. V lost 6 bases to trimming and J lost 0 bases; unmatched junction nucleotides: 6.

The chain is built from TRBV28 and TRBJ1-2; maybe TRBD1 (6 bases). Trimming removed 6 bases from V and 2 bases from J, with 10 bases in between. Looked up from germline, CDR1 is MDHEN and CDR2 is SYDVKM. CDR3 length equals 13 residues. The CDR3 nucleotides are TGTGCCAGCAGACACAGGGCGAACTATGGCTACACCTTC. Its translation is CASRHRANYGYTF.

This chain connects TRBV5-4 to TRBJ2-7, with 9 bases fitting TRBD1. Germline V CDR1 and CDR2: SGHNT, YYREEE (reference sequence). The CDR3 consists of 13 residues. Trimming at V came to 7 bases and at J to 6 bases, leaving 8 bases not matched to a gene. The CDR3: CASFRDRAAEQYF. DNA for the CDR3: TGTGCCAGCTTCAGGGACAGGGCCGCCGAGCAGTACTTC.

The chain couples TRBV4-3 to TRBJ2-3; 10 bases align to TRBD1. The CDR3 contains 15 residues. Germline loops: CDR1 LGHNA, CDR2 YSLEER. V dropped 4 bases and J dropped 3; count of bases not matched to a gene: 4. This chain's CDR3 is CASSRGQGLTDTQYF. CDR3 bases: TGCGCCAGCAGCCGGGGACAGGGGTTAACAGATACGCAGTATTTT.

The CDR3 sequence: CAISEGQGGSGELFF. The CDR3 DNA is TGTGCCATCAGTGAGGGACAGGGGGGGTCCGGGGAGCTGTTTTTT. This sequence joins TRBV10-3 and TRBJ2-2, with 10 nucleotides matching TRBD1. Losses at the gene ends were 2 bases for V and 6 bases for J; bases not matched to a gene: 3. The CDR3 runs 15 residues. CDR1 and CDR2 (germline): ENHRY, SYGVKD.

The chain couples TRBV13 to TRBJ2-7; tentatively, D is TRBD1 (6 bases). V lost 5 bases and J 3 bases, leaving 17 bases between the germline ends. The V gene's germline CDR1 is PRHDT and CDR2 FYEKMQ (reference sequence). CDR3 size: 15 residues. CDR3 sequence reads: CASSPVRDKYYEQYF. CDR3 coding DNA: TGTGCCAGCAGCCCAGTCAGGGACAAATACTACGAGCAGTACTTC.

V is TRBV7-6 and J is TRBJ1-4; 7 bases align to TRBD1. The V gene end was trimmed by 5 bases and the J gene end by 10 bases; junction bases not matched to a gene: 16. Germline V lookup: CDR1 SGHVS, CDR2 FNYEAQ. CDR3 length: 16 amino acids. The CDR3 nucleotides read TGTGCCAGCAGCCCTCTAGGGGGCAAGGGGTTCGGAAAACTGTTTTTT. Amino acids: CASSPLGGKGFGKLFF.

V and J are TRBV15 and TRBJ1-4, with D possibly TRBD1 on 5 matching bases. The V and J ends lost 0 bases and 7 bases respectively, with 12 bases between them. The CDR3 totals 15 residues. Germline V lookup: CDR1 LNHNV, CDR2 YYDKDF (reference sequence). In DNA, the CDR3 is TGTGCCACCAGCAGAGATCCACGGACACCTGAAAAACTGTTTTTT. Its protein product is CATSRDPRTPEKLFF.

CDR3 bases: TGTGCCAGCAGAACCGACAGGGGCCGCTTCCTTAATAGCAATCAGCCCCAGCATTTT. Protein: CASRTDRGRFLNSNQPQHF. The chain uses TRBV28 and TRBJ1-5; 8 nucleotides match TRBD1. Germline loops: CDR1 MDHEN, CDR2 SYDVKM. J lost 0 bases, V lost 6 bases, and 16 bases had no gene match. The CDR3 sequence is 19 residues long. The full variable domain, its missing parts supplied by reference TRBV28 and TRBJ1-5, is DVKVTQSSRYLVKRTGEKVFLECVQDMDHENMFWYRQDPGLGLRLIYFSYDVKMKEKGDIPEGYSVSREKKERFSLILESASTNQTSMYLCASRTDRGRFLNSNQPQHFGDGTRLSIL.

The genes are TRBV5-1 and TRBJ1-1; 8 nucleotides agree with TRBD1. The CDR3 contains 15 residues. Germline V CDR1 and CDR2: SGHRS, YFSETQ. Trimming cost V 0 bases and J 4 bases; bases outside gene matches: 5. Written as DNA, the CDR3 is TGCGCCAGCAGCTTGGGACAGGGGAGTGGCACTGAAGCTTTCTTT. Its translation is CASSLGQGSGTEAFF.

The J gene is TRBJ1-2, the V gene TRBV20-1, with D unclear. CDR1 and CDR2 (germline): DFQATT, SNEGSKA (reference sequence). The germline V and J ends were trimmed by 1 base and 4 bases, with 4 bases remaining between them. The CDR3 contains 11 residues. The CDR3 loop is CSARALYGYTF. The DNA of the CDR3 is TGCAGTGCTAGAGCCCTCTATGGCTACACCTTC.

As concerns this clone: Other DNA variants within this sample encode the same CDR3. V usage is TRBV4-3 and J usage is TRBJ2-7, with TRBD1 matching over 10 bases. Per the germline V gene, CDR1 is LGHNA and CDR2 is YSLEER. V lost 3 bases to trimming and J lost 1 base; unmatched junction nucleotides: 0. The CDR3 length is 14 residues. CDR3 DNA: TGCGCCAGCAGCCAGGGACAGGGGTCCTACGAGCAGTACTTC. It encodes CASSQGQGSYEQYF.